The clone carrying this TCR beta chain was recorded at least ten times. What it binds is unknown. The TCRbeta library was prepared with unique molecular identifiers. A single record per CDR3 protein comes from TCRdb applying MiXCR to the PCR reads. This sample has approximately 32,000 distinct CDR3 sequences, with under 8% found just once. The sample comes from a study of T-cell reconstitution after alpha-beta-depleted transplantation in children. Study conclusions and caveats: The study reportedly traced alpha-beta T cells about two months after transplant to several hundred expanded graft clones. Fresh T-cell production supplied most of the T-cell counts and diversity seen one year after transplant. Surviving recipient T cells and thymic progenitors underlay high day-60 TCRbeta diversity in some patients.

This TCR was recovered from a child younger than two who had a stem cell transplant for acute myeloid leukemia, so the T cells may come from the graft donor. Specimen: peripheral blood, collected 60 days after TCRalphabeta/CD19-depleted stem cell transplant.

DNA of the CDR3: TGTGCCAGCAGTTTAGGAGGGAGCACTGAAGCTTTCTTT. Its translation is CASSLGGSTEAFF. V is TRBV27 and J is TRBJ1-1; D is unresolved. Per the germline V gene, CDR1 is MNHEY and CDR2 is SMNVEV (reference sequence). The CDR3 runs 13 residues. V was trimmed by 2 bases and J by 4 bases, leaving 8 bases between them.